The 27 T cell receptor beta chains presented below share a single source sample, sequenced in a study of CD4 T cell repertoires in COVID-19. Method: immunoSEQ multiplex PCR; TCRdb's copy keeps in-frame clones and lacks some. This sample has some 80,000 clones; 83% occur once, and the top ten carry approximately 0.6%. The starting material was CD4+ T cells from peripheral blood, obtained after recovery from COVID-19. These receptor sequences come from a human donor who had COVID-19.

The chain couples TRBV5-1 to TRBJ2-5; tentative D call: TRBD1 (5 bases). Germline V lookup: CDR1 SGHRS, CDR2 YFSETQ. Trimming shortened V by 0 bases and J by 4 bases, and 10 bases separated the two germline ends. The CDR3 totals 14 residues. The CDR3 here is CASSLAGQVETQYF. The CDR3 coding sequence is TGCGCCAGCAGCTTGGCCGGACAAGTAGAGACCCAGTACTTC.

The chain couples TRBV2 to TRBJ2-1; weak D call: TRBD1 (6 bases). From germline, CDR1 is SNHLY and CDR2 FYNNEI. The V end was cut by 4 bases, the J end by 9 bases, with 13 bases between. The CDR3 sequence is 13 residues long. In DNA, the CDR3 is TGTGCCAGCAGTGGGATTAAAGGGGGTGAGCAGTTCTTC. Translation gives CASSGIKGGEQFF.

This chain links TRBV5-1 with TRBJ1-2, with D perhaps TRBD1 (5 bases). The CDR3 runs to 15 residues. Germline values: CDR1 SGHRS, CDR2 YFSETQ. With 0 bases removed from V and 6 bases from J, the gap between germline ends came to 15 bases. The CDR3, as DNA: TGCGCCAGCAGCTTGGCGGGGCGCCCTCGGGATGGCTACACCTTC. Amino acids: CASSLAGRPRDGYTF.

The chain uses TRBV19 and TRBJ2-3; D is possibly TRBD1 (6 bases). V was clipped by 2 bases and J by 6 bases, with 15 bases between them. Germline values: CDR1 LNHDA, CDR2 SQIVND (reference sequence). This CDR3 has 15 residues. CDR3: CASSIRTVGADTQYF. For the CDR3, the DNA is TGTGCCAGTAGTATAAGGACAGTGGGAGCCGATACGCAGTATTTT.

Here the CDR3 reads CATRRLAGDNEQFF. CDR3 bases: TGTGCCACCAGAAGGCTAGCGGGGGACAATGAGCAGTTCTTC. J is TRBJ2-1 and V is TRBV19; 10 nucleotides agree with TRBD2. Unmatched junction bases numbered 8, after V lost 10 bases and J lost 5 bases. The CDR3 contains 14 residues. Germline lookup yields CDR1 LNHDA and CDR2 SQIVND (reference sequence).

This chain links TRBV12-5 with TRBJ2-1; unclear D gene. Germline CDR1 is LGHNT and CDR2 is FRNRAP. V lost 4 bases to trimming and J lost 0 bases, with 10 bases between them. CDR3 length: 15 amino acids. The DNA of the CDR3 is TGTGCTAGTGGTTCGGACGGTCGCTCCTACAATGAGCAGTTCTTC. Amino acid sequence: CASGSDGRSYNEQFF. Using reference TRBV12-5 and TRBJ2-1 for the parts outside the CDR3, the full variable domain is DARVTQTPRHKVTEMGQEVTMRCQPILGHNTVFWYRQTMMQGLELLAYFRNRAPLDDSGMPKDRFSAEMPDATLATLKIQPSEPRDSAVYFCASGSDGRSYNEQFFGPGTRLTVL.

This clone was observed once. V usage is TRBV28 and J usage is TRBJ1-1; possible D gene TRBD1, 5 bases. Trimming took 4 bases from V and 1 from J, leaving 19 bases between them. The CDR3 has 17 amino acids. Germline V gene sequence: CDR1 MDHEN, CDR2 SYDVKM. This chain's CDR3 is CASSSPTLWDPNTEAFF. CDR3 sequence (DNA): TGTGCCAGCAGTTCCCCAACGTTGTGGGACCCGAACACTGAAGCTTTCTTT.

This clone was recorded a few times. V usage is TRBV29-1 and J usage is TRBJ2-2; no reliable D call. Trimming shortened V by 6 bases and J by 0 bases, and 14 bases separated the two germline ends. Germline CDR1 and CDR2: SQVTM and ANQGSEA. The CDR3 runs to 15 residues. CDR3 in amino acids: CSVPETFSNTGELFF. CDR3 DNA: TGCAGCGTCCCAGAGACGTTCTCGAACACCGGGGAGCTGTTTTTT.

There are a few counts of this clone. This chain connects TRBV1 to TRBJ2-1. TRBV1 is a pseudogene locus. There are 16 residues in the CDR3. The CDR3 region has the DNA TGCACCAGCAGCCAAGATCGAACCATCTCCTACAATGAGCAGTTCTTC. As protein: CTSSQDRTISYNEQFF.

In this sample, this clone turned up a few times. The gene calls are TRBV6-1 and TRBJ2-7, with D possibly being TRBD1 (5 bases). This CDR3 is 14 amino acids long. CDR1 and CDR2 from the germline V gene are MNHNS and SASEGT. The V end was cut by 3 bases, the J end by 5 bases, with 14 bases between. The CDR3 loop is CASSEAWQGHEQYF. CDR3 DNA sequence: TGTGCCAGCAGTGAGGCCTGGCAGGGCCACGAGCAGTACTTC.

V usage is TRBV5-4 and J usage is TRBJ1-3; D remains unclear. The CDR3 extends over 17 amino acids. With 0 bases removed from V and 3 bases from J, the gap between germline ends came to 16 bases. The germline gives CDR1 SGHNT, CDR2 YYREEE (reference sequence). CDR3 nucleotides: TGTGCCAGCAGCTTGGCCGCTGGGGAGGCAGGTGGAAACACCATATATTTT. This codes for CASSLAAGEAGGNTIYF.

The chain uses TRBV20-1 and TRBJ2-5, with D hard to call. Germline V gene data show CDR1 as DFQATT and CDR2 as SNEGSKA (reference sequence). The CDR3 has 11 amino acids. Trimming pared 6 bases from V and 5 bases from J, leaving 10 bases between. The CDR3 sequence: CSATDRETQYF. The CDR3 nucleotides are TGCAGTGCGACGGATAGGGAGACCCAGTACTTC.

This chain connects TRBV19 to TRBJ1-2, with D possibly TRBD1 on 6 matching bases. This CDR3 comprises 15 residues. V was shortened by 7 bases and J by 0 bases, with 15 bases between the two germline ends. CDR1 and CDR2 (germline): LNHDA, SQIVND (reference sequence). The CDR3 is CASTRTENTNYGYTF. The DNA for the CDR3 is TGTGCCAGTACCCGGACAGAAAATACTAACTATGGCTACACCTTC.

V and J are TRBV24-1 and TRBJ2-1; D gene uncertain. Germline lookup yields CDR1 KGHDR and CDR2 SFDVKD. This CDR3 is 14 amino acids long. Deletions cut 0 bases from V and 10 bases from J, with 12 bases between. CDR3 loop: CATSDLLNRDEQFF. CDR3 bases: TGTGCCACCAGTGATTTGCTCAACAGAGACGAGCAGTTCTTC.

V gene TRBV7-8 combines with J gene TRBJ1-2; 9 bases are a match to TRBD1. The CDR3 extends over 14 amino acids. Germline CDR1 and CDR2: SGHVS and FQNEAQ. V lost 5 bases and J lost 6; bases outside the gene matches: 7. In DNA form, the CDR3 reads TGTGCCAGCAGCGGACAACAGGGGGCTGATGGCTACACCTTC. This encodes CASSGQQGADGYTF.

The CDR3 DNA reads TGTGCCAGCAGATCTGGGGACAAAACGAATGAAAAACTGTTTTTT. Encoded protein: CASRSGDKTNEKLFF. The chain couples TRBV6-5 to TRBJ1-4; the D gene is possibly TRBD1 (6 bases). Germline V gene lookup returns CDR1 MNHEY and CDR2 SVGAGI. V shed 6 bases and J shed 5 bases, with 16 bases lying between them. The CDR3 extends over 15 amino acids.

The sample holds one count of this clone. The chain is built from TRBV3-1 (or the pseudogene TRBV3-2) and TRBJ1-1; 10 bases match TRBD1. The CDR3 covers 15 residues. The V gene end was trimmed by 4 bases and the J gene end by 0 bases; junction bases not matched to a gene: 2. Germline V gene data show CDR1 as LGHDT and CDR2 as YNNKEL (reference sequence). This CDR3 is CASSPGQGMNTEAFF. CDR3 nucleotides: TGTGCCAGCAGCCCGGGACAGGGGATGAACACTGAAGCTTTCTTT.

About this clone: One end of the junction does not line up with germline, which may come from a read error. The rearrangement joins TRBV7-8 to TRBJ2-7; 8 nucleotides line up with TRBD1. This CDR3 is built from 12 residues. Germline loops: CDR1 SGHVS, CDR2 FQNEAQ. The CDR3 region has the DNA TGTGCCAGCAGCTTCGCAGGACAGGGCGAGTCCTTC. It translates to CASSFAGQGESF.

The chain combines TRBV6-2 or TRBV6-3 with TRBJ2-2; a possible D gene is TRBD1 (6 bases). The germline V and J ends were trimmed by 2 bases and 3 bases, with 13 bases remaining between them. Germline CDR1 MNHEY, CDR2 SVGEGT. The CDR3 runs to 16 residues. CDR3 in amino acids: CASSYASTGYTGELFF. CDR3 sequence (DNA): TGTGCCAGCAGTTACGCCAGTACAGGGTACACCGGGGAGCTGTTTTTT.

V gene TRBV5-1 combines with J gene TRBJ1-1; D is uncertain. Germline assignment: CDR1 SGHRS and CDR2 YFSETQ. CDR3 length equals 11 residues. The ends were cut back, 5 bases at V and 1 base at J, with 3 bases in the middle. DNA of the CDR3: TGCGCCAGCAGGGGGAACACTGAAGCTTTCTTT. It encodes CASRGNTEAFF.

The CDR3 reads CASSRTGAYEQYF. Written as DNA, the CDR3 is TGTGCCAGCAGCCGGACAGGGGCCTACGAGCAGTACTTC. This chain uses TRBV11-3 with TRBJ2-7; 9 positions match TRBD1. This CDR3 has 13 amino acids. V was pared by 5 bases and J by 2 bases, with 1 base of the junction left unmatched. CDR1 is SGHNT and CDR2 is YENEEA in the germline V gene. Variable domain in full (rest from reference TRBV11-3 and TRBJ2-7): EAGVVQSPRYKIIEKKQPVAFWCNPISGHNTLYWYLQNLGQGPELLIRYENEEAVDDSQLPKDRFSAERLKGVDSTLKIQPAELGDSAVYLCASSRTGAYEQYFGPGTRLTVT.

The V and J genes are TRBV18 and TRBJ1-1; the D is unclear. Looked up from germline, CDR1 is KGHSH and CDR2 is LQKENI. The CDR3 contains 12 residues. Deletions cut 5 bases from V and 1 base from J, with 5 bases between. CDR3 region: CASSSGNTEAFF. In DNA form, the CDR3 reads TGTGCCAGCTCATCGGGGAACACTGAAGCTTTCTTT.

The CDR3 sequence is CASSLRASGGSYEQYF. DNA of the CDR3: TGTGCCAGCAGCTTGCGGGCTAGCGGGGGATCCTACGAGCAGTACTTC. The gene calls are TRBV5-5 and TRBJ2-7; the match to TRBD2 covers 10 bases. This CDR3 has 16 amino acids. Germline V gives CDR1 SGHKS, CDR2 YYEKEE (reference sequence). The ends lost 1 base at V and 1 base at J; junction bases unmatched: 5.

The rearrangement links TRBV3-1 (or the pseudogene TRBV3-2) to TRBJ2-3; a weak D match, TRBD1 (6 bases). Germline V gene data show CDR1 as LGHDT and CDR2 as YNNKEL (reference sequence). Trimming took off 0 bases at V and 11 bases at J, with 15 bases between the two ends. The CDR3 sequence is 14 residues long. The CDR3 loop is CASSQDRYLGQQYF. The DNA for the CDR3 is TGTGCCAGCAGCCAAGATCGATATTTGGGACAGCAGTATTTT.

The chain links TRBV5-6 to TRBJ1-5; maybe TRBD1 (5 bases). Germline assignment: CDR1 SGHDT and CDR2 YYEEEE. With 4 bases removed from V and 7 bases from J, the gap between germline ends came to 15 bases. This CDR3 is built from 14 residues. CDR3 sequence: CASSPGGKLQPQHF. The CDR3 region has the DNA TGTGCCAGCAGCCCGGGGGGGAAACTACAGCCCCAGCATTTT.

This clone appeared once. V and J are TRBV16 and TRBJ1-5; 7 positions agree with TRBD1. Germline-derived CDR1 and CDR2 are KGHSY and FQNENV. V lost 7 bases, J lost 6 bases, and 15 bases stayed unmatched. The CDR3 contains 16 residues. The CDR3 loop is CASTRKRDSSGQPQHF. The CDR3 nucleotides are TGTGCCAGCACCAGAAAAAGGGACAGCAGCGGTCAGCCCCAGCATTTT.

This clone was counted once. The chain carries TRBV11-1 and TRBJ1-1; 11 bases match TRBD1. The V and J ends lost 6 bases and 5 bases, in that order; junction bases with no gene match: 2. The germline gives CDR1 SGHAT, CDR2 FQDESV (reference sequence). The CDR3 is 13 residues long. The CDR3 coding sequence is TGTGCCAGCAGTTGGGACAGGGGGACTGAAGCTTTCTTT. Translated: CASSWDRGTEAFF.